This T cell receptor beta chain was identified during a study of early T cells in non-severe SARS-CoV-2 infection. This clonotype was counted many times. One end of the junction does not line up with germline, which may come from a read error. Via MiXCR, TCRdb re-called the 5' RACE reads, giving one row per CDR3 protein. The data show roughly 110,000 distinct CDR3 sequences, approximately 12% seen once. This clonotype was obtained from an adult who was a healthcare worker with PCR-confirmed SARS-CoV-2 infection or an uninfected control (not recorded which). Input material: whole blood.

CDR3 protein: CASSLEIYGTENF. The CDR3 DNA follows: TGTGCCAGCAGCCTCGAGATTTACGGGACAGAAAACTTC. V is TRBV7-2 and J is TRBJ2-5, with TRBD1 matching over 7 bases. Germline CDR1 and CDR2: SGHTA and FQGNSA. The CDR3 loop spans 13 amino acids. The whole variable domain, remainder taken from reference TRBV7-2 and TRBJ2-5, is GAGVSQSPSNKVTEKGKDVELRCDPISGHTALYWYRQSLGQGLEFLIYFQGNSAPDKSGLPSDRFSAERTGGSVSTLTIQRTQQEDSAVYLCASSLEIYGTENFGPGTRLLVL.